The 14 T cell receptor beta chains below come from one sample, sequenced in a study of glioma-infiltrating T cells. Amplification of TCR alpha and beta CDR3 regions from RNA used iRepertoire nested multiplex PCR. TCRdb called the multiplex PCR reads again in MiXCR, with one record for every CDR3 protein. The sample shows some 110,000 distinct CDR3 sequences, more than 20% of them seen only once. Material: glioma tissue, nonneoplastic brain tissue, or PBMCs (not recorded which). These receptors were obtained from a human donor with low-grade glioma or glioblastoma, undergoing nonglioma brain surgery, or in good health (not recorded which).

This clonotype appeared many times. The DNA for the CDR3 is TGTGCCAGCAGTTTCCGGACTAGCGGGAGGCAAGAGACCCAGTACTTC. Its protein product is CASSFRTSGRQETQYF. V gene TRBV6-1 combines with J gene TRBJ2-5, with TRBD2 matching 14 bases. This CDR3 has 16 amino acids. The trim removed 5 bases at V and 2 bases at J, leaving 4 bases unmatched. CDR1 is MNHNS, CDR2 SASEGT, per germline.

This clonotype was counted ten times or more. One junction end disagrees with the germline gene, perhaps due to a read error. This chain joins TRBV29-1 and TRBJ1-6; unclear D gene. This CDR3 region has 11 residues. Germline lookup yields CDR1 SQVTM and CDR2 ANQGSEA. In DNA, the CDR3 is TGCAGCGTCGAAGCGAATTCACCCCTCCACTTT. This sequence encodes CSVEANSPLHF. Filled out from reference TRBV29-1 and TRBJ1-6, the complete variable domain reads SAVISQKPSRDICQRGTSLTIQCQVDSQVTMMFWYRQQPGQSLTLIATANQGSEATYESGFVIDKFPISRPNLTFSTLTVSNMSPEDSSIYLCSVEANSPLHFGNGTRLTVT.

This clonotype has at least ten counts. The CDR3 reads CASSFAGTGYNEQFF. CDR3 DNA: TGTGCCAGCAGTTTCGCCGGGACAGGCTACAATGAGCAGTTCTTC. The chain uses TRBV27 and TRBJ2-1; 8 nucleotides line up with TRBD1. The CDR3 is 15 amino acids. With V trimmed by 3 bases and J by 3 bases, 4 bases remained unmatched. Germline CDR1 is MNHEY and CDR2 is SMNVEV (reference sequence).

This clonotype has at least ten counts. The chain recombines TRBV15 with TRBJ2-7, with 11 bases that match TRBD2. Germline assignment: CDR1 LNHNV and CDR2 YYDKDF (reference sequence). This CDR3 region has 18 residues. The V and J ends lost 3 bases and 0 bases, in that order; junction bases with no gene match: 10. In nucleotides, the CDR3 is TGTGCCACCAGCAGCCCCGGGACTAGCGGACTCAGCTCCTACGAGCAGTACTTC. Translation: CATSSPGTSGLSSYEQYF.

This clonotype has just a few counts. The rearrangement links TRBV12-3 or TRBV12-4 to TRBJ2-7; the match to TRBD1 covers 8 bases. The CDR3 extends over 15 amino acids. V was clipped by 5 bases and J by 6 bases; unmatched bases: 12. The CDR3 here is CASSNTGQGYSEQYF. CDR3 nucleotides: TGTGCCAGCAGTAACACCGGACAGGGATATAGCGAGCAGTACTTC.

This clonotype was seen a few times. The J gene is TRBJ1-1, the V gene TRBV5-4; no definite D call. This CDR3 contains 19 residues. V gave up 2 bases and J gave up 5 bases, with 28 bases separating them. Germline V lookup: CDR1 SGHNT, CDR2 YYREEE (reference sequence). The chain's CDR3 is CASSFSIYNRRMVGTEAFF. DNA of the CDR3: TGTGCCAGCAGCTTTTCTATATACAACAGAAGAATGGTCGGAACTGAAGCTTTCTTT. Combining the CDR3 with reference TRBV5-4 and TRBJ1-1 gives the whole variable domain ETGVTQSPTHLIKTRGQQVTLRCSSQSGHNTVSWYQQALGQGPQFIFQYYREEENGRGNFPPRFSGLQFPNYSSELNVNALELDDSALYLCASSFSIYNRRMVGTEAFFGQGTRLTVV.

The chain combines TRBV9 with TRBJ2-7; TRBD2 aligns across 12 bases. Germline CDR1 is SGDLS and CDR2 is YYNGEE. V lost 3 bases and J lost 4; bases outside the gene matches: 5. The CDR3 runs to 15 residues. The CDR3 here is CASSGSTSGSYEQYF. The DNA of the CDR3 is TGTGCCAGCAGCGGATCGACTAGCGGGAGTTACGAGCAGTACTTC.

There are many counts of this clonotype. The CDR3 loop is CSVGVSAGGPYEQYF. CDR3 bases: TGCAGCGTTGGGGTTTCGGCGGGAGGTCCCTACGAGCAGTACTTC. J is TRBJ2-7 and V is TRBV29-1; 8 bases agree with TRBD2. The junction had 10 bases not matched to a gene; V was cut back by 4 bases and J by 2 bases. Looked up from germline, CDR1 is SQVTM and CDR2 is ANQGSEA. CDR3 length: 15 residues.

This clonotype was counted at least ten times. The chain combines TRBV12-3 or TRBV12-4 with TRBJ1-5; TRBD1 might be the D (6 bases). The CDR3 totals 13 residues. Trimming stripped 6 bases from V and 5 bases from J, with 11 bases between. The CDR3 loop reads CASRRGGDQPQHF. DNA of the CDR3: TGTGCCAGCAGGCGAGGGGGGGATCAGCCCCAGCATTTT.

This clonotype has at least ten counts. The rearrangement links TRBV7-9 to TRBJ2-7, with 7 bases lining up with TRBD1. The CDR3 spans 12 residues. The ends lost 7 bases at V and 3 bases at J; junction bases unmatched: 3. Germline CDR1 is SEHNR and CDR2 is FQNEAQ (reference sequence). CDR3 in DNA: TGTGCCAGCAATCCAGGGGGCTACGAGCAGTACTTC. This translates into CASNPGGYEQYF.

This clonotype has ten or more counts. This chain connects TRBV7-2 to TRBJ1-5, with D tentatively TRBD1 (5 bases). Germline V gives CDR1 SGHTA, CDR2 FQGNSA. V gave up 5 bases and J gave up 3 bases, with 11 bases separating them. The CDR3 sequence is 14 residues long. The CDR3 DNA reads TGTGCCAGCAGCATAAGACAGAACAATCAGCCCCAGCATTTT. Translation gives CASSIRQNNQPQHF.

This clonotype has more than one count but fewer than ten. This may arise from a read error, as a much more abundant clone is one base away. The chain has TRBV7-9 and TRBJ2-1; 7 bases fit TRBD1. This CDR3 contains 19 residues. V dropped 5 bases and J dropped 5; count of bases not matched to a gene: 21. Germline lookup yields CDR1 SEHNR and CDR2 FQNEAQ (reference sequence). The CDR3 coding sequence is TGTGCCAGCAGCCAGTCCTCACTAGTGGGAGCAGGGGGAAACAATGAGCAGTTCTTC. Encoded protein: CASSQSSLVGAGGNNEQFF. The full variable domain, completed using reference TRBV7-9 and TRBJ2-1, is DTGVSQNPRHKITKRGQNVTFRCDPISEHNRLYWYRQTLGQGPEFLTYFQNEAQLEKSRLLSDRFSAERPKGSFSTLEIQRTEQGDSAMYLCASSQSSLVGAGGNNEQFFGPGTRLTVL.

Points on this clonotype: A junction boundary mismatches the germline segment, possibly from a read error. This chain links TRBV5-6 with TRBJ2-1, with a tentative D call TRBD2 (5 bases). The CDR3 loop spans 16 amino acids. Germline CDR1 reads SGHDT; CDR2 reads YYEEEE. The CDR3 region is CATRRWRNLAPNVQFF. In DNA, the CDR3 is TGTGCCACCCGACGTTGGAGGAATCTTGCCCCCAATGTGCAGTTCTTC.

As concerns this clonotype: Germline is not matched at one junction end, which may reflect a read error. The gene calls are TRBV6-1 and TRBJ2-1, with D hard to call. Germline CDR1 reads MNHNS; CDR2 reads SASEGT. The CDR3 runs to 14 residues. The CDR3, as DNA: TGTGCCAGCAGTGAAACGTCTGTCTACAATGGGCAGTTCTTC. This translates into CASSETSVYNGQFF.